This T cell receptor (beta chain) was identified in a study of blood T cell repertoires in COVID-19. Study details: Researchers got acute and convalescent COVID-19 samples from the United States, Italy and Spain.

The assay was immunoSEQ multiplex PCR, and TCRdb's table has in-frame clones only and misses some. The sample shows approximately 400,000 clones, around 89% of them seen only once. Germline-derived CDR1 and CDR2 are LNHDA and SQIVND (reference sequence). Trimming removed 3 bases at V and 1 base at J, with 10 bases between. The CDR3 is made up of 15 amino acids. This chain connects TRBV19 to TRBJ2-1; D may be TRBD2 (5 bases). This clonotype was obtained from a woman aged 50 to 60 with COVID-19, enrolled during active disease. Sequenced: peripheral blood. CDR3 sequence (DNA): TGTGCCAGTAGTATCGAGGGCGGGTCCTACAATGAGCAGTTCTTC. Protein product: CASSIEGGSYNEQFF.